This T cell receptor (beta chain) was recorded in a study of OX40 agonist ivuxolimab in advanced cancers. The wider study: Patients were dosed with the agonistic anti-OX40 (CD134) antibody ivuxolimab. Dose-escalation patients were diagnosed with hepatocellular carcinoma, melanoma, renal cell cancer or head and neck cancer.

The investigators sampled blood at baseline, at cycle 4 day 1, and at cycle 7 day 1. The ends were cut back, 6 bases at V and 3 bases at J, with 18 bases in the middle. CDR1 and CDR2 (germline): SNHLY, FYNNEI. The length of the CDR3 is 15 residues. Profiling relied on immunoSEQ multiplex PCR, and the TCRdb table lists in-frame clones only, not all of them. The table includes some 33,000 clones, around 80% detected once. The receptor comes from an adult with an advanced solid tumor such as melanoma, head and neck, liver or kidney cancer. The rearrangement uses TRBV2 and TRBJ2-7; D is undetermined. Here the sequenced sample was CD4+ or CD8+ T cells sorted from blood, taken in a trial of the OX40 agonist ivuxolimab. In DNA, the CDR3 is TGTGCCAGCAGGGTTCAGGTCACAAAGGACTACGAGCAGTACTTC. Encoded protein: CASRVQVTKDYEQYF. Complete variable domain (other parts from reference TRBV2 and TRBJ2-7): EPEVTQTPSHQVTQMGQEVILRCVPISNHLYFYWYRQILGQKVEFLVSFYNNEISEKSEIFDDQFSVERPDGSNFTLKIRSTKLEDSAMYFCASRVQVTKDYEQYFGPGTRLTVT.